The present T cell receptor beta chain was sequenced within a study of T-cell reconstitution after alpha-beta-depleted transplantation in children. Study-wide points: Several hundred rapidly expanded clones from non-depleted graft cells reportedly supplied alpha-beta T cells about two months post-transplant.

Unique molecular identifiers were incorporated when the TCRbeta library was constructed. From the PCR reads, TCRdb called clonotypes with MiXCR, one entry per CDR3 protein. In the table there are some 600,000 distinct CDR3 sequences, approximately 12% of which are singletons. Notes on this clonotype: Antigen unknown.

The CDR3 totals 19 residues. Trimming took 2 bases from V and 0 from J, leaving 17 bases between them. The sample was PBMCs, mostly from graft donor cells, taken 360 days after TCRalphabeta/CD19-depleted stem cell transplant. This TCR was sampled from a male patient younger than 18 who had a stem cell transplant for acute myeloid leukemia, so the T cells may come from the graft donor. This chain connects TRBV12-3 or TRBV12-4 to TRBJ2-6, with D perhaps TRBD1 (7 bases). The DNA of the CDR3 is TGTGCCAGCAGTTTAAGGGGGGACAGTTTCCTCTCTGGGGCCAACGTCCTGACTTTC. It specifies CASSLRGDSFLSGANVLTF.